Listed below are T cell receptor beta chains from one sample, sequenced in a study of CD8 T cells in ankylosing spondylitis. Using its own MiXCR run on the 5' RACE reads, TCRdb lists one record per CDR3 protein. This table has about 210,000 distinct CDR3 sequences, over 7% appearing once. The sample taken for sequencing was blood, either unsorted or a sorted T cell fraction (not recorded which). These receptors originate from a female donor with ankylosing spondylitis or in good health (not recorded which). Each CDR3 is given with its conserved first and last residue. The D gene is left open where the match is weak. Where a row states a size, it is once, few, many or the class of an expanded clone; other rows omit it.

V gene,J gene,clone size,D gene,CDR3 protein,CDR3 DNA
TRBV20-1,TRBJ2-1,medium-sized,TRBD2,CSASSSGRPSYNEQFF,TGCAGTGCTAGCTCTAGCGGGAGGCCCTCCTACAATGAGCAGTTCTTC
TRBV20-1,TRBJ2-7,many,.,CSATRGAPPYEQYF,TGCAGTGCCACACGGGGGGCACCTCCCTACGAGCAGTACTTC
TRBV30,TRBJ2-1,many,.,CAWRGINEQFF,TGTGCCTGGAGAGGGATCAATGAGCAGTTCTTC
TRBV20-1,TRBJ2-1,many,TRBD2,CSARVLAGSSYNEQFF,TGCAGTGCTAGGGTCCTAGCGGGAAGCTCCTACAATGAGCAGTTCTTC
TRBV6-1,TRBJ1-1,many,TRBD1,CASRGQGLAMNTEAFF,TGTGCCAGCAGAGGACAGGGGCTCGCGATGAACACTGAAGCTTTCTTT
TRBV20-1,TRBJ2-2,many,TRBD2,CSARKLALSGELFF,TGCAGTGCTAGAAAACTAGCGCTAAGCGGGGAGCTGTTTTTT
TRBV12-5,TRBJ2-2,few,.,CASGIDSTNTGELFF,TGTGCTAGTGGTATTGACAGTACCAACACCGGGGAGCTGTTTTTT
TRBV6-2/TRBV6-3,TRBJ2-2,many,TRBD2,CASGGGGRTGELFF,TGTGCCAGCGGAGGAGGCGGGAGGACCGGGGAGCTGTTTTTT
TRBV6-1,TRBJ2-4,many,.,CASRQVAIQYF,TGTGCCAGCAGACAGGTCGCCATTCAGTACTTC
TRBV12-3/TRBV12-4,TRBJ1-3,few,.,CASSLALKQRSSGNTIYF,TGTGCCAGCAGTTTAGCGCTAAAGCAACGGAGCTCTGGAAACACCATATATTTT
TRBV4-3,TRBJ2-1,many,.,CASSRGPFWDEQFF,TGCGCCAGCAGCCGGGGACCGTTTTGGGATGAGCAGTTCTTC
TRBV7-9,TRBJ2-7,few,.,CASGQAVESYEQYF,TGTGCCAGCGGGCAAGCGGTTGAATCCTACGAGCAGTACTTC
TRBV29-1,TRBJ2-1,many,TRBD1,CSVEGTGGNEQFF,TGCAGCGTTGAGGGGACAGGGGGCAATGAGCAGTTCTTC
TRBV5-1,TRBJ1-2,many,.,CASSPITGHGYTF,TGCGCCAGCAGCCCAATTACGGGGCATGGCTACACCTTC
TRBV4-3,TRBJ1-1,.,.,CASSPQGGDTEAFF,TGCGCCAGCAGCCCACAGGGTGGGGACACTGAAGCTTTCTTT
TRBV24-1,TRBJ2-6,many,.,CATSDPRYGSGANVLTF,TGTGCCACCAGTGATCCCCGCTATGGCTCTGGGGCCAACGTCCTGACTTTC
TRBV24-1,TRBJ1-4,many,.,CATSDPTSTVEKLFF,TGTGCCACCAGTGACCCTACCAGCACCGTAGAAAAACTGTTTTTT
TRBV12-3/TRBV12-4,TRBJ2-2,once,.,CATREFGTGELFF,TGTGCCACCCGGGAGTTCGGAACCGGGGAGCTGTTTTTT
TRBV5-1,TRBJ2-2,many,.,CASSLGPELFF,TGCGCCAGCAGCTTAGGGCCGGAGCTGTTTTTT
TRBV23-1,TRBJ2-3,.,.,CASSQSQKTVYTQYF,TGCGCCAGCAGTCAATCCCAAAAAACGGTTTATACGCAGTATTTT
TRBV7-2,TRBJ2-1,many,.,CASSLHAGVTNEQFF,TGTGCCAGCAGCTTACACGCCGGGGTCACAAACGAGCAGTTCTTC
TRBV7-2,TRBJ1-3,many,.,CASSRMGRVSGNTIYF,TGTGCCAGCAGCCGGATGGGACGTGTCTCTGGAAACACCATATATTTT
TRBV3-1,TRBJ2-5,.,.,CASHSGQETQYF,TGTGCCAGTCATAGCGGCCAAGAGACCCAGTACTTC
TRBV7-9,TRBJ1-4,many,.,CASSIDRNTNEKLFF,TGTGCCAGCAGCATCGACAGGAACACTAATGAAAAACTGTTTTTT
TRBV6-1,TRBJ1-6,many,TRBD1,CATSGGGTGSSPLHF,TGTGCCACCTCCGGGGGGGGGACAGGGTCATCACCCCTCCACTTT
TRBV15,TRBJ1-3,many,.,CATSRAGAGVNTIYF,TGTGCCACCAGCAGAGCCGGGGCCGGAGTCAACACCATATATTTT
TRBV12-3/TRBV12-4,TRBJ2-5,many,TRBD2,CASSRNLAGGYKETQYF,TGTGCCAGCAGCCGCAATCTAGCGGGAGGTTATAAAGAGACCCAGTACTTC
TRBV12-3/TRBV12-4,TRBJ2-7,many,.,CASSLFIGPYEQYF,TGTGCCAGCAGTCTTTTCATAGGACCCTACGAGCAGTACTTC
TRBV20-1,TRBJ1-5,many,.,CSARVNGTLSYSNQPQHF,TGCAGTGCTAGAGTGAATGGGACTCTATCTTATAGCAATCAGCCCCAGCATTTT
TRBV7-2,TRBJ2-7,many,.,CASSYRGAASYEQYF,TGTGCCAGCAGCTACCGGGGGGCTGCTTCCTACGAGCAGTACTTC
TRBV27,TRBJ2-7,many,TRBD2,CASRGGTASEQYF,TGTGCCAGCAGGGGGGGGACCGCCAGCGAGCAGTACTTC
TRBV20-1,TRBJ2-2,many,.,CSALGQNTGELFF,TGCAGTGCCTTGGGGCAGAACACCGGGGAGCTGTTTTTT
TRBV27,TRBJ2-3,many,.,CASSNLGMLGITDTQYF,TGTGCCAGCAGTAACTTGGGGATGTTGGGGATCACAGATACGCAGTATTTT
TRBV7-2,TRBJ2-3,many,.,CASSSTGVSTDTQYF,TGTGCCAGCAGCTCCACCGGGGTCAGCACAGATACGCAGTATTTT
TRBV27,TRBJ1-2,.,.,CASGIGYGYTF,TGTGCCAGCGGGATTGGCTATGGCTACACCTTC
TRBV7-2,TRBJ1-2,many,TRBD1,CASSLGTGVNYGYTF,TGTGCCAGCAGCTTAGGGACAGGTGTTAACTATGGCTACACCTTC
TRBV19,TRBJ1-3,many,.,CASSMRGPTSHTIYF,TGTGCCAGTAGTATGAGAGGACCGACGTCGCACACCATATATTTT
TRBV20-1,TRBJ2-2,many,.,CSASDTGELFF,TGCAGTGCTAGTGACACCGGGGAGCTGTTTTTT
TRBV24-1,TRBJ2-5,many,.,CATSDSRLGGQETQYF,TGTGCCACCAGTGATTCCAGACTAGGGGGACAAGAGACCCAGTACTTC
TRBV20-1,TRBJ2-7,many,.,CSARAGPPYEQYF,TGCAGTGCTAGAGCGGGACCCCCCTACGAGCAGTACTTC
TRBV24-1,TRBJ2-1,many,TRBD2,CATSDSGASGSYNEQFF,TGTGCCACCAGTGATTCCGGAGCTAGCGGCTCCTACAATGAGCAGTTCTTC
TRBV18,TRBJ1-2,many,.,CASSPGALPSNYGYTF,TGTGCCAGCTCACCAGGGGCTCTGCCATCTAACTATGGCTACACCTTC
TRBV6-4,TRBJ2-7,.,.,CASGHGYEQYF,TGTGCCAGCGGTCACGGGTACGAGCAGTACTTC